What follows is one TCR beta chain and its context. No antigen is known for it. This record belongs to a study of T cell responses to AZD1222 COVID-19 vaccine. General study results and limits: Among vaccine-associated CD4 TCRs, coverage spanned spike, with dominance at 160-218 and 743-854.

Clones were read by immunoSEQ multiplex PCR, and TCRdb kept only the in-frame ones, dropping some. The data show approximately 60,000 clones, with more than 75% seen just once and over 15% held by the top ten. The germline V gene encodes CDR1 LGHDT and CDR2 YNNKEL (reference sequence). The CDR3 runs to 13 residues. V lost 3 bases, J lost 4 bases, and 7 bases lay in between. This chain connects TRBV3-1 (or the pseudogene TRBV3-2) to TRBJ2-1, with a tentative D call TRBD2 (5 bases). The sequencing used peripheral blood, collected on day 0 of AZD1222 vaccination. The source of this sequence is an adult in good health. The CDR3 DNA reads as TGTGCCAGCAGCCACGGACTGTACAATGAGCAGTTCTTC. Its protein product is CASSHGLYNEQFF.